These T cell receptor beta chains were read from a single sample in a study of T cells after yellow fever vaccination. TCRdb fed the 5' RACE reads into MiXCR, producing one record per CDR3 protein. The table has some 500,000 distinct CDR3 sequences, approximately 13% seen once; the top ten hold about 14%. The material sequenced was PBMCs, taken on the day of the yellow fever booster vaccination. Receptors originate from a man under 40 who received the YFV17D yellow fever vaccine. The CDR3 runs from the conserved cysteine through the conserved F or W. D genes are given only for firm matches. The size field is filled for only some rows; it gives once, few, many or a size class.

NA NA TRBJ2-5 TRBV19 TGTGCCAGTAGGCCACTAGCTGGTGGGACCCAGTACTTC CASRPLAGGTQYF
NA NA TRBJ2-5 TRBV7-9 TGTGCCAGCAGCTACAGGGCCGACACGAGGAGGAACCAGTACTTC CASSYRADTRRNQYF
few NA TRBJ2-5 TRBV9 TGTGCCAGCAGCGTAGAGAGTTGGCAGAGAGAGACCCAGTACTTC CASSVESWQRETQYF
NA TRBD2 TRBJ2-1 TRBV20-1 TGCAGTGCCCCCAAACTAGCGGGAGCCCACAATGAGCAGTTCTTC CSAPKLAGAHNEQFF
NA TRBD1 TRBJ2-7 TRBV4-2 TGTGCCAGCAGCCAAGTACAGGGGGAGGACCTCTACGAGCAGTACTTC CASSQVQGEDLYEQYF
NA NA TRBJ2-3 TRBV6-1 TGTGCCAGCAGTAGCCCGGTTTCAGATACGCAGTATTTT CASSSPVSDTQYF
NA NA TRBJ2-7 TRBV30 TGTGCCTGGACCGTGGGTGGGAGCGGCGAGCAGTACTTC CAWTVGGSGEQYF
NA TRBD1 TRBJ2-3 TRBV4-3 TGCGCCAGCAGCCAAGTGACAGGGGGCGCAGATACGCAGTATTTT CASSQVTGGADTQYF
few TRBD1 TRBJ2-5 TRBV5-1 TGCGCCAGCACGGCCTTCGACAGGGGAGAGACCCAGTACTTC CASTAFDRGETQYF
few TRBD2 TRBJ2-1 TRBV20-1 TGCAGTGCTAGGACCGGACTAGCGGGAGCCCATGAGCAGTTCTTC CSARTGLAGAHEQFF
few TRBD1 TRBJ2-7 TRBV20-1 TGCAGTGCCACTTGGGACAGGGGGCGAATAACCTACGAGCAGTACTTC CSATWDRGRITYEQYF
few NA TRBJ2-5 TRBV4-1 TGCGCCAGCAGCCAAGTATACCAGGGGAGAGAGACCCAGTACTTC CASSQVYQGRETQYF
few NA TRBJ2-5 TRBV7-9 TGTGCCAGCAGCTTCGTTGGAGGGTCAGAGACCCAGTACTTC CASSFVGGSETQYF
many NA TRBJ2-7 TRBV5-1 TGCGCCAGCAGCTTAACGGAAGTCTACGAGCAGTACTTC CASSLTEVYEQYF
NA NA TRBJ2-4 TRBV2 TGTGCCAGCAACGAGCAGACGGCGAGTTGGAGCATTCAGTACTTC CASNEQTASWSIQYF
NA NA TRBJ2-1 TRBV12-3/TRBV12-4 TGTGCCAGCATAAAGGACAGAGCGCCGGGGGGGCAGTTCTTC CASIKDRAPGGQFF
NA NA TRBJ1-6 TRBV7-9 TGTGCCAGCAGCCGTACTAGGAATTCACCCCTCCACTTT CASSRTRNSPLHF
few NA TRBJ2-7 TRBV20-1 TGCAGTGCCACGGCGTCCCTTGGCTACGAGCAGTACTTC CSATASLGYEQYF
few TRBD2 TRBJ2-7 TRBV20-1 TGCAGCTTCAAGGGGAGGGGATTCGCCTACGAGCAGTACTTC CSFKGRGFAYEQYF
few TRBD2 TRBJ2-7 TRBV7-2 TGTGCCAGCAGCTCTGGGACTAGCGGGAGTCGGGAGCAGTACTTC CASSSGTSGSREQYF
few TRBD1 TRBJ2-7 TRBV5-1 TGCGCCAGCAGCTTTGGGGCAGGGGGCGAGCAGTACTTC CASSFGAGGEQYF
many NA TRBJ1-5 TRBV5-4 TGTGCCAGCAGCTTGGCAGGGGGCAATCAGCCCCAGCATTTT CASSLAGGNQPQHF
NA TRBD2 TRBJ2-2 TRBV6-2/TRBV6-3 TGTGCCAGCAGCTACGCGTCGGGACTAGCGGGGAACCAACAGACCGGGGAGCTGTTTTTT CASSYASGLAGNQQTGELFF
NA NA TRBJ2-3 TRBV20-1 TGCAGTGCTAGAGACCTTAGGGAGGTGGGCGATACGCAGTATTTT CSARDLREVGDTQYF
NA NA TRBJ1-5 TRBV7-2 TGTGCCAGCAGCGCCCCGGGCGGCAATCAGCCCCAGCATTTT CASSAPGGNQPQHF
NA NA TRBJ2-7 TRBV7-6 TGTGCCAGTAAAAGGGGGTTAGCCGCGGGGAGCGAGCAGTACTTC CASKRGLAAGSEQYF
NA TRBD2 TRBJ2-1 TRBV18 TGTGCCAGCTCACCCGCACTAGCGGGAGCCAATGAGCAGTTCTTC CASSPALAGANEQFF
NA NA TRBJ2-2 TRBV7-3 TGTGCCAGCAGCCTCCCGGGACATACGAACACCGGGGAGCTGTTTTTT CASSLPGHTNTGELFF
few TRBD2 TRBJ2-3 TRBV7-9 TGTGCCAGCAGCCCACCGAGCGGGAGTACAGATACGCAGTATTTT CASSPPSGSTDTQYF